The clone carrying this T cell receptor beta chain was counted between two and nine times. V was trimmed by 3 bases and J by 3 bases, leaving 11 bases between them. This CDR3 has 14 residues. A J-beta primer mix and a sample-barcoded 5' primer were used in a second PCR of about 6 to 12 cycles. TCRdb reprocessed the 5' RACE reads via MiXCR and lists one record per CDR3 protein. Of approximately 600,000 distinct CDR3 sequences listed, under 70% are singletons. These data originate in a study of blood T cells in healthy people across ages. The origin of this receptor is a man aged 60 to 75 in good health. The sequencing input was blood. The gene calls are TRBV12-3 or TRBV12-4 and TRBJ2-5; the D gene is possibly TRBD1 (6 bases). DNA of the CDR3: TGTGCCAGCAGTTTCGCAGGGGCTGAAGAGACCCAGTACTTC. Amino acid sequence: CASSFAGAEETQYF.